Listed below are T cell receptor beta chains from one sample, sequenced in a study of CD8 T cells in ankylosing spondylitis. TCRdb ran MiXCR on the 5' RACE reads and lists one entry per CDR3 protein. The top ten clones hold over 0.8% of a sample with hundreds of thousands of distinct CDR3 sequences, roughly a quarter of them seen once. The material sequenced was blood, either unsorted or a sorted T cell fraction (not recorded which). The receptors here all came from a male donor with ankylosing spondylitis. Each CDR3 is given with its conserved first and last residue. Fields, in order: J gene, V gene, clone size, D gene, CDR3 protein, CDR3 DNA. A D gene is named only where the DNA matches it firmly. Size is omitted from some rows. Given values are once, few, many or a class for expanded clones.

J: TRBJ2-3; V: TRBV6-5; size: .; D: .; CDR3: CASSYSNAGWVRTDTQYF; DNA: TGTGCCAGCAGTTACTCGAACGCGGGATGGGTACGCACAGATACGCAGTATTTT
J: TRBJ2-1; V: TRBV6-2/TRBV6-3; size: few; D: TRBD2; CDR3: CASRTGGGQFF; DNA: TGTGCCAGCAGGACGGGAGGGGGGCAGTTCTTC
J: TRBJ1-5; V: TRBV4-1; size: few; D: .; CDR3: CASRGTGVHQPQHF; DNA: TGCGCCAGCAGGGGTACAGGAGTCCATCAGCCCCAGCATTTT
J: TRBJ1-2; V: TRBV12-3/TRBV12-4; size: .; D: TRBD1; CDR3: CASSPGTGDYGYTF; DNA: TGTGCCAGCAGCCCCGGGACAGGGGACTATGGCTACACCTTC
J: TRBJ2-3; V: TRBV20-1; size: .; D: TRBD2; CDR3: CSASPSGPGGHTQYF; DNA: TGCAGTGCTAGTCCTTCGGGGCCGGGAGGGCATACGCAGTATTTT
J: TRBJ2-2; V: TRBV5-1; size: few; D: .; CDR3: CASTRGSLALTNTGELFF; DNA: TGCGCCAGCACCCGAGGGAGCTTAGCGCTAACGAACACCGGGGAGCTGTTTTTT
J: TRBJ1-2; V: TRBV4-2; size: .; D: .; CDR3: CASSQAVRVVYGYTF; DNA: TGTGCCAGCAGCCAAGCAGTGAGGGTTGTGTATGGCTACACCTTC
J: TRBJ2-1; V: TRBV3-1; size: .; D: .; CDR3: CASSLPQSEQFF; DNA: TGTGCCAGCAGTCTGCCTCAGTCCGAGCAGTTCTTC
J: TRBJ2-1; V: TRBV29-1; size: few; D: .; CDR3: CSVKDNRGKYNEQFF; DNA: TGCAGCGTAAAAGACAACCGGGGGAAGTACAATGAGCAGTTCTTC
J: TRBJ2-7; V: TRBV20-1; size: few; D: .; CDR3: CSARVLSSSYEQYF; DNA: TGCAGTGCAAGAGTTTTGTCCAGCTCCTACGAGCAGTACTTC
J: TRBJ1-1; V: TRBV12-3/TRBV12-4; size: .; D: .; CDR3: CASRQRGKRTEAFF; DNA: TGTGCCAGCAGGCAGAGGGGGAAGAGGACTGAAGCTTTCTTT
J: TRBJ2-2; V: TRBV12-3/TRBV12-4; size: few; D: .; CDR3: CASRPEGAGELFF; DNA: TGTGCCAGCAGGCCAGAAGGGGCCGGGGAGCTGTTTTTT
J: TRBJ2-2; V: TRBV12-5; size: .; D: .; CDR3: CASGLGELFF; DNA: TGTGCTAGTGGTTTAGGGGAGCTGTTTTTT
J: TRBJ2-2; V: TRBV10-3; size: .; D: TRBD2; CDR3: CAISGVGGRAPGELFF; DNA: TGTGCCATCAGTGGAGTTGGAGGGAGGGCCCCCGGGGAGCTGTTTTTT
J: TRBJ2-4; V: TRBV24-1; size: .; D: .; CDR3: CATSDRDPVRAKNIQYF; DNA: TGTGCCACCAGTGACCGGGACCCGGTGAGGGCCAAAAACATTCAGTACTTC
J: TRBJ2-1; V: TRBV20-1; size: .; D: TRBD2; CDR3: CSARAAGGPDNEQFF; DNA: TGCAGTGCTAGAGCGGCGGGAGGGCCAGACAATGAGCAGTTCTTC
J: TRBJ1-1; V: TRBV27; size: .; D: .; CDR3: CASSPLYDTEAFF; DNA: TGTGCCAGCAGTCCCCTATACGACACTGAAGCTTTCTTT
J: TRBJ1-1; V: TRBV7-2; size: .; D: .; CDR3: CASSLGRSQLKAFF; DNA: TGTGCCAGCAGCCTGGGCAGAAGTCAGCTGAAAGCTTTCTTT
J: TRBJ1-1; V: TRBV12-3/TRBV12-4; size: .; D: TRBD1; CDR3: CASTPTGKGHVNTEAFF; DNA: TGTGCCAGCACCCCGACAGGGAAGGGGCACGTGAACACTGAAGCTTTCTTT
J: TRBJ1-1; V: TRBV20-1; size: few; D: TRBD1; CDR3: CSAPDRGGNTEAFF; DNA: TGCAGTGCTCCCGACAGGGGAGGGAACACTGAAGCTTTCTTT
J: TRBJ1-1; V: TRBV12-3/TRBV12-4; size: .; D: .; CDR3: CASRSLGAGRSTEAFF; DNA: TGTGCCAGCAGATCCCTCGGGGCAGGGAGGAGCACTGAAGCTTTCTTT
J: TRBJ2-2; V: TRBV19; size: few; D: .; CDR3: CASSKNSLPTGELFF; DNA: TGTGCCAGTAGTAAGAACAGTCTCCCCACCGGGGAGCTGTTTTTT
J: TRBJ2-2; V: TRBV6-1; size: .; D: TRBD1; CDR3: CASSDVGRGHTGELFF; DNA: TGTGCCAGCAGTGATGTTGGCAGGGGGCACACCGGGGAGCTGTTTTTT
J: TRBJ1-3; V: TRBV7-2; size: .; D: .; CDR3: CASRRGDGASGNTIYF; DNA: TGTGCCAGCAGACGTGGTGACGGAGCCTCTGGAAACACCATATATTTT
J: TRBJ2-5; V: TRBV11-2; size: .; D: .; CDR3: CASSLDRGSSRETQYF; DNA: TGTGCCAGCAGCTTAGATCGGGGTTCGAGTAGGGAGACCCAGTACTTC
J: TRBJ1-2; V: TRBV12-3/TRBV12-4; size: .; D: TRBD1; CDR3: CASSLWDRASYGYTF; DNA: TGTGCCAGCAGTTTATGGGACAGGGCAAGCTATGGCTACACCTTC
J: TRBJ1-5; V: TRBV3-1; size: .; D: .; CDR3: CASSRDPSYQPQHF; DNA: TGTGCCAGCAGCAGGGACCCCTCTTATCAGCCCCAGCATTTT
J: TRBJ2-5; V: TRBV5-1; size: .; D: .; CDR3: CASSFGGVGTQYF; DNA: TGCGCCAGCAGCTTCGGGGGAGTGGGGACCCAGTACTTC
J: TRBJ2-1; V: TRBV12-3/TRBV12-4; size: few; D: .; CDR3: CASSLTSLTEQFF; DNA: TGTGCCAGCAGTTTGACCTCTCTAACGGAGCAGTTCTTC
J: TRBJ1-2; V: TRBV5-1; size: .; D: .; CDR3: CASSFGENYGYTF; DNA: TGCGCCAGCAGCTTCGGGGAAAACTATGGCTACACCTTC
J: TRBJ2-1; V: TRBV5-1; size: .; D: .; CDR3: CASSLTGLAGNEQFF; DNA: TGCGCCAGCAGCCTAACGGGCCTCGCGGGGAATGAGCAGTTCTTC
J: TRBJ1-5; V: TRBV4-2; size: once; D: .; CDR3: CASSQDPHQPQHF; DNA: TGTGCCAGCAGCCAGGACCCCCATCAGCCCCAGCATTTT
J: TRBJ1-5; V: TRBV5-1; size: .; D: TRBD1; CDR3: CASSLGGGGKDQPQHF; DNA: TGCGCCAGCAGCTTGGGAGGGGGCGGAAAAGATCAGCCCCAGCATTTT
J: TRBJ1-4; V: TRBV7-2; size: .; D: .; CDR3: CASSPGFSNEKLFF; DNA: TGTGCCAGCAGCCCAGGGTTTTCTAATGAAAAACTGTTTTTT
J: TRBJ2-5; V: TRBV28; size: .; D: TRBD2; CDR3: CASSLLGLGGETQYF; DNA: TGTGCCAGCAGCCTTCTTGGACTAGGCGGGGAGACCCAGTACTTC
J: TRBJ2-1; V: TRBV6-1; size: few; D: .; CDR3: CASSDPHPEQFF; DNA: TGTGCCAGCAGTGATCCCCACCCTGAGCAGTTCTTC
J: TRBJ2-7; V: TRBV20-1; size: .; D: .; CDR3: CSASPARPLSYEQYF; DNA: TGCAGTGCTAGTCCGGCCCGACCTCTGTCCTACGAGCAGTACTTC
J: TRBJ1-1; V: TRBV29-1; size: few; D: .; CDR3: CSVDQDRLFF; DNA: TGCAGCGTTGACCAGGACAGACTTTTCTTT
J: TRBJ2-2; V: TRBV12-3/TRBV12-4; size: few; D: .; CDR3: CASSHQPPGTGELFF; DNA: TGTGCCAGCAGTCACCAGCCTCCAGGCACCGGGGAGCTGTTTTTT
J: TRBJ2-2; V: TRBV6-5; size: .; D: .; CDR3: CASSTGTRQGGELFF; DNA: TGTGCCAGCAGTACTGGGACTAGACAGGGCGGGGAGCTGTTTTTT
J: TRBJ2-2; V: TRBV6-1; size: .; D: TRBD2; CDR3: CASSRPRLAGVAGELFF; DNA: TGTGCCAGCAGTCGTCCGAGACTAGCGGGAGTGGCCGGGGAGCTGTTTTTT
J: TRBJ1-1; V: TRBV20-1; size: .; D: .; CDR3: CSAENGAEAFF; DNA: TGCAGTGCAGAGAACGGAGCAGAAGCTTTCTTT
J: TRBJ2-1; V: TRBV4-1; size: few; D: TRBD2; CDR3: CASKPSGSYNEQFF; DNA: TGCGCCAGCAAGCCTAGCGGCTCCTACAATGAGCAGTTCTTC
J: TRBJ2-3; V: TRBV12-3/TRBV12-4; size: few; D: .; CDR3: CASSFVQGHSSDTQYF; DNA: TGTGCCAGCAGCTTCGTACAGGGTCATTCGTCAGATACGCAGTATTTT
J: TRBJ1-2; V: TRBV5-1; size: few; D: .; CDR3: CASSLEYGTRYGYTF; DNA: TGCGCCAGCAGCTTGGAATACGGGACACGCTATGGCTACACCTTC
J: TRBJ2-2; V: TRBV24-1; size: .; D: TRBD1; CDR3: CATTQTGATGELFF; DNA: TGTGCCACCACCCAAACAGGGGCCACCGGGGAGCTGTTTTTT
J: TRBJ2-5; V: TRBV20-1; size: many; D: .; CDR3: CSASSEYQETQYF; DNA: TGCAGTGCGAGTAGCGAGTACCAAGAGACCCAGTACTTC
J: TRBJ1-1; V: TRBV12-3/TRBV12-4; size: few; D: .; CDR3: CASKSVLNTEAFF; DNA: TGTGCCAGCAAATCTGTTTTGAACACTGAAGCTTTCTTT
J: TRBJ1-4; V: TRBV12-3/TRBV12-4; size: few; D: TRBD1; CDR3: CASSPGQGVEKLFF; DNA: TGTGCCAGCAGTCCGGGACAGGGGGTCGAAAAACTGTTTTTT
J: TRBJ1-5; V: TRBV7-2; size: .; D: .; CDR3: CASSWGGGQPQHF; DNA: TGTGCCAGCAGCTGGGGAGGCGGTCAGCCCCAGCATTTT
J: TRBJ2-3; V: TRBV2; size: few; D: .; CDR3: CASSSSGVDTQYF; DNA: TGTGCCAGCAGTAGTTCGGGGGTCGATACGCAGTATTTT
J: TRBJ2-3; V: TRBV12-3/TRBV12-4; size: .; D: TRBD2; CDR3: CASSPTARGSTDTQYF; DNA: TGTGCCAGCAGCCCTACTGCGCGGGGGAGCACAGATACGCAGTATTTT
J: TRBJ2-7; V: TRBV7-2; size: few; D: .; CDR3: CASSLRGSVYEQYF; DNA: TGTGCCAGCAGCTTACGGGGCAGTGTTTACGAGCAGTACTTC
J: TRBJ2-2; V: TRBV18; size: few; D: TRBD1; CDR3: CASSPGTGSLTGELFF; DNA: TGTGCCAGCTCCCCCGGGACAGGGAGTCTCACCGGGGAGCTGTTTTTT